This T cell receptor beta chain was identified during a study of T cells in tuberculosis. The wider study: This South African cohort compared adolescents with or without latent tuberculosis against adults with active tuberculosis. Overall study results and limits: Selection depended on which cryopreserved specimens were available. Active tuberculosis alpha repertoires lay closer to GMM-specific TCRs than controls'.

Adolescents were screened for latent TB by skin test and IGRA. For this clone: The antigen is undetermined.

Germline assignment: CDR1 SGHRS and CDR2 YFSETQ. Deletions cut 0 bases from V and 1 base from J, with 7 bases between. This CDR3 comprises 14 residues. This table comes from immunoSEQ multiplex PCR, and its TCRdb copy is limited to in-frame clones, with some not included. The table has tens of thousands of clones, about 95% seen once; the top ten hold less than 8.5%. This clonotype originated in a donor aged 5-35 years with latent tuberculosis or without tuberculosis infection. The source material was PBMCs. The chain employs TRBV5-1 and TRBJ1-1; D remains ambiguous. DNA for the CDR3: TGCGCCAGCAGCTTGGATCGGGGGAACACTGAAGCTTTCTTT. Translating it yields CASSLDRGNTEAFF.